A selection of T cell receptor beta chains follows, all from one sample in a study of T cells in Graves' hyperthyroidism and ophthalmopathy. TCRdb used MiXCR to reprocess the multiplex PCR reads, holding one entry per CDR3 protein. The sample yields 370,000 or so distinct CDR3 sequences, 15% to 19% seen once. The sample taken for sequencing was blood. The receptors derive from a woman under 30 with Graves' hyperthyroidism that later progressed to Graves' ophthalmopathy. Each CDR3 is given with its conserved first and last residue. Each record gives: V gene, D gene, J gene, clone size, CDR3 protein, CDR3 DNA. D genes are given only for firm matches. Part of the rows lack a size; the others show once, few, many or a class for expanded clones.

TRBV6-1	-	TRBJ2-2	-	CASSGGLDAGELFF	TGTGCCAGCAGCGGGGGATTGGATGCCGGGGAGCTGTTTTTT
TRBV2	-	TRBJ2-7	many	CASSEVTVDRTYEQYF	TGTGCCAGCAGTGAAGTGACCGTGGACAGAACCTACGAGCAGTACTTC
TRBV20-1	TRBD1	TRBJ2-7	-	CSAVSGTGSYEQYF	TGCAGTGCCGTATCCGGGACAGGGTCCTACGAGCAGTACTTC
TRBV10-3	-	TRBJ2-7	few	CAIRTYQAKAGEISSYEQYF	TGTGCCATCAGGACCTACCAAGCGAAGGCGGGCGAAATAAGCTCCTACGAGCAGTACTTC
TRBV6-2/TRBV6-3	TRBD1	TRBJ2-7	-	CASSYGPQTGREQYF	TGTGCCAGCAGTTACGGGCCCCAGACAGGGCGTGAGCAGTACTTC
TRBV19	-	TRBJ2-2	few	CASSYTHPGELFF	TGTGCCAGTAGTTACACACACCCCGGGGAGCTGTTTTTT
TRBV20-1	TRBD1	TRBJ1-1	many	CSADREGGAFF	TGCAGTGCGGACAGGGAGGGGGGAGCTTTCTTT
TRBV20-1	TRBD1	TRBJ1-2	few	CSARDRQGQGGYGYTF	TGCAGTGCTAGAGACCGACAGGGCCAGGGGGGCTATGGCTACACCTTC
TRBV6-1	-	TRBJ2-2	few	CASSFTGDWAGELFF	TGTGCCAGCAGTTTTACAGGGGACTGGGCCGGGGAGCTGTTTTTT
TRBV24-1	TRBD1	TRBJ2-1	once	CATSDPDRGRGLRDEQFF	TGTGCCACCAGTGACCCGGACAGGGGAAGGGGTTTGCGGGATGAGCAGTTCTTC
TRBV20-1	TRBD2	TRBJ2-2	many	CSASAGLARTGELFF	TGCAGTGCTTCAGCAGGACTAGCTAGGACCGGGGAGCTGTTTTTT
TRBV7-8	TRBD2	TRBJ2-3	many	CASSLAPGLAGDRGGADTQYF	TGTGCCAGCAGCTTAGCCCCGGGACTAGCGGGAGATAGGGGGGGCGCAGATACGCAGTATTTT
TRBV7-9	TRBD1	TRBJ1-4	-	CASSLSGTGDAGTNEKLFF	TGTGCCAGCAGCCTTTCTGGGACAGGTGATGCGGGCACTAATGAAAAACTGTTTTTT
TRBV2	-	TRBJ2-2	-	CASRGGGDRTGELFF	TGTGCCAGCAGGGGGGGGGGCGACCGCACCGGGGAGCTGTTTTTT
TRBV4-1	TRBD2	TRBJ2-1	-	CASSQLGLAGGLDEQFF	TGCGCCAGCAGCCAATTGGGACTAGCGGGAGGTTTGGATGAGCAGTTCTTC
TRBV20-1	-	TRBJ2-3	many	CSAPKQMLPDTQYF	TGCAGTGCTCCCAAGCAGATGCTACCAGATACGCAGTATTTT
TRBV6-1	TRBD1	TRBJ2-1	few	CASSWGTGVGEQFF	TGTGCCAGCAGTTGGGGGACAGGGGTCGGAGAGCAGTTCTTC
TRBV13	-	TRBJ1-1	many	CASSSPGVGFEAFF	TGTGCCAGCAGCTCTCCAGGGGTGGGTTTTGAAGCTTTCTTT
TRBV19	-	TRBJ1-6	-	CASSISLMTANSPLHF	TGTGCCAGTAGTATAAGCTTGATGACGGCAAATTCACCCCTCCACTTT
TRBV2	-	TRBJ1-1	many	CASSGRGITEAFF	TGTGCCAGCAGTGGACGAGGGATCACTGAAGCTTTCTTT
TRBV20-1	-	TRBJ2-3	many	CSAQQGTDTQYF	TGCAGTGCCCAACAGGGAACAGATACGCAGTATTTT
TRBV11-1	TRBD2	TRBJ2-1	many	CASSLPGTSDYNEQFF	TGTGCCAGCAGCTTACCAGGGACTAGTGACTACAATGAGCAGTTCTTC
TRBV27	TRBD1	TRBJ2-1	few	CASSFPGAGTGLNHEQFF	TGTGCCAGCAGCTTCCCGGGAGCCGGGACAGGGTTAAATCATGAGCAGTTCTTC
TRBV20-1	-	TRBJ2-2	many	CSATAGAATGELFF	TGCAGTGCTACCGCAGGGGCGGCCACCGGGGAGCTGTTTTTT
TRBV20-1	TRBD2	TRBJ2-7	many	CSARWTSGGYEQYF	TGCAGTGCTAGATGGACTAGCGGGGGCTACGAGCAGTACTTC
TRBV5-1	TRBD1	TRBJ2-3	few	CASSLETGSTDTQYF	TGCGCCAGCAGCTTGGAGACAGGGTCCACAGATACGCAGTATTTT
TRBV5-1	-	TRBJ2-1	many	CASSLGIPGNNEQFF	TGCGCCAGCAGCTTGGGGATCCCCGGAAACAATGAGCAGTTCTTC
TRBV6-2/TRBV6-3	-	TRBJ2-3	-	CASSYSTYGSPTDTQYF	TGTGCCAGCAGTTACTCGACATACGGGAGCCCCACAGATACGCAGTATTTT
TRBV5-1	-	TRBJ2-7	many	CASLDGAYEQYF	TGCGCCAGCCTGGACGGAGCCTACGAGCAGTACTTC
TRBV4-1	TRBD1	TRBJ1-3	few	CASSQGGQGTTIYF	TGCGCCAGCAGCCAAGGTGGACAGGGTACCACCATATATTTT
TRBV12-3/TRBV12-4	-	TRBJ2-5	many	CASSLAPETQYF	TGTGCCAGCAGCTTAGCCCCCGAGACCCAGTACTTC
TRBV5-8	-	TRBJ1-6	few	CASSLKLRNSPLHF	TGTGCCAGCAGCTTGAAACTGAGAAATTCACCCCTCCACTTT
TRBV20-1	TRBD2	TRBJ2-3	few	CSAPLAGLAGVDTQYF	TGCAGTGCTCCGCTTGCAGGACTAGCGGGAGTAGATACGCAGTATTTT
TRBV19	-	TRBJ1-2	few	CASSIPQPNYGYTF	TGTGCCAGTAGTATTCCACAGCCTAACTATGGCTACACCTTC
TRBV14	-	TRBJ2-2	few	CASSSPVSGELFF	TGTGCCAGCAGCTCTCCCGTGAGCGGGGAGCTGTTTTTT
TRBV7-2	-	TRBJ2-1	many	CASSLYPASMYNEQFF	TGTGCCAGCAGCTTATACCCAGCTAGCATGTACAATGAGCAGTTCTTC
TRBV7-2	-	TRBJ2-3	many	CASSSQGPGMADTQYF	TGTGCCAGCAGCTCGCAGGGACCAGGGATGGCAGATACGCAGTATTTT